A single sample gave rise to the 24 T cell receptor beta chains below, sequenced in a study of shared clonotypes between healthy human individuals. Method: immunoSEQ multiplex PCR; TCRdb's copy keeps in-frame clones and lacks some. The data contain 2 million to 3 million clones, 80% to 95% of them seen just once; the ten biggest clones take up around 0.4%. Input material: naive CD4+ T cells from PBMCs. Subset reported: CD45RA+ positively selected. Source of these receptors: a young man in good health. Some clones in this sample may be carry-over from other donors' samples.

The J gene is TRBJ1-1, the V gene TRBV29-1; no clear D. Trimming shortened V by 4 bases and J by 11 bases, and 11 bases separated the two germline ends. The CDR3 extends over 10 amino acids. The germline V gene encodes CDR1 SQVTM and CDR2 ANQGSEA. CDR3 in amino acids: CSVGPLRAFF. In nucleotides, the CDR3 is TGCAGCGTTGGTCCCCTCAGGGCTTTCTTT.

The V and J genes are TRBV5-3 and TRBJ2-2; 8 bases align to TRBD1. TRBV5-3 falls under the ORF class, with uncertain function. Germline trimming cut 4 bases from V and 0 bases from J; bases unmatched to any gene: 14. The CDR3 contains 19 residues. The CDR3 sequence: CARSIRQGPLPPNTGELFF. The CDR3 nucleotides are TGTGCCAGAAGCATAAGACAGGGGCCACTCCCTCCGAACACCGGGGAGCTGTTTTTT.

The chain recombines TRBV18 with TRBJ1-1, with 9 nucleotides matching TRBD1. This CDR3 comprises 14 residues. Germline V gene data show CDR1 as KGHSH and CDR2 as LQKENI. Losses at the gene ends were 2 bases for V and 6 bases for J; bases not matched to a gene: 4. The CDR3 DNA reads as TGTGCCAGCTCACCAACGGGACAGGGATCTGAAGCTTTCTTT. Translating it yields CASSPTGQGSEAFF.

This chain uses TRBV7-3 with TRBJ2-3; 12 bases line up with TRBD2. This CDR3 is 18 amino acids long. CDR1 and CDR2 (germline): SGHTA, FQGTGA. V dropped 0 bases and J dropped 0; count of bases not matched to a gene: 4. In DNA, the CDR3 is TGTGCCAGCAGCTTAACTGGTGGGACTAGCGGGAGCACAGATACGCAGTATTTT. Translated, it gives CASSLTGGTSGSTDTQYF.

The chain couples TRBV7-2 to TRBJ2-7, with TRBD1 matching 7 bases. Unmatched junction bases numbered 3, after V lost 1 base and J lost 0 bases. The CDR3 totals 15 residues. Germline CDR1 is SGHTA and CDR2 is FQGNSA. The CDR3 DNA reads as TGTGCCAGCAGCTTAGAGGACAGGAGCTCCTACGAGCAGTACTTC. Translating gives CASSLEDRSSYEQYF.

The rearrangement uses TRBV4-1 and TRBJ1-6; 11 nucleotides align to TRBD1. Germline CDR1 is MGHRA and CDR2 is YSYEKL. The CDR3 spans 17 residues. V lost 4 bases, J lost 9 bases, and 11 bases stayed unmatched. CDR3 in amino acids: CASSPREDRGLSSPLHF. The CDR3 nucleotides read TGCGCCAGCAGCCCCCGAGAGGACAGGGGGCTAAGTTCACCCCTCCACTTT.

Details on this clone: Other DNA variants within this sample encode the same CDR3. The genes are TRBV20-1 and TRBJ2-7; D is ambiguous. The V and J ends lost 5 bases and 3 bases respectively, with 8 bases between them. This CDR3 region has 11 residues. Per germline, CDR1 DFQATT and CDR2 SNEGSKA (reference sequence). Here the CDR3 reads CSAAASYEQYF. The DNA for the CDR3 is TGCAGTGCTGCCGCAAGCTACGAGCAGTACTTC.

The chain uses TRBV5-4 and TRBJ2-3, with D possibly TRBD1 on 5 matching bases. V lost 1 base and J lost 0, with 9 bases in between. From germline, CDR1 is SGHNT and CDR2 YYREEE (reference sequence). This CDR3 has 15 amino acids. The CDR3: CASSLPPGSTDTQYF. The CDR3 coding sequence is TGTGCCAGCAGCTTGCCCCCAGGGAGCACAGATACGCAGTATTTT. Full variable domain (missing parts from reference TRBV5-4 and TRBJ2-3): ETGVTQSPTHLIKTRGQQVTLRCSSQSGHNTVSWYQQALGQGPQFIFQYYREEENGRGNFPPRFSGLQFPNYSSELNVNALELDDSALYLCASSLPPGSTDTQYFGPGTRLTVL.

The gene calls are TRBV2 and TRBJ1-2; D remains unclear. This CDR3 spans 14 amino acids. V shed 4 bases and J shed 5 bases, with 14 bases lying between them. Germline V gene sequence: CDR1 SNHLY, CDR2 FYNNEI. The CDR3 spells CASSGEVGLYGYTF. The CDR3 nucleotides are TGTGCCAGCAGTGGAGAAGTAGGGTTGTATGGCTACACCTTC.

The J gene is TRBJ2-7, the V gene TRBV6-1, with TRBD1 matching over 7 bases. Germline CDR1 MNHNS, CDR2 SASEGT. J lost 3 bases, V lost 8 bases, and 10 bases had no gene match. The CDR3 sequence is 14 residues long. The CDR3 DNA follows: TGTGCCAGCGGCCGGACAGGTCAAGGCTACGAGCAGTACTTC. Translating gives CASGRTGQGYEQYF.

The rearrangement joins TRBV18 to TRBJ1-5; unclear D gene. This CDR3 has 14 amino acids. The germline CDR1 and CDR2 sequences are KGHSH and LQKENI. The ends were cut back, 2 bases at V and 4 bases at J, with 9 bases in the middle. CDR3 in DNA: TGTGCCAGCTCACCATCGGTAGTGAATCAGCCCCAGCATTTT. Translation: CASSPSVVNQPQHF.

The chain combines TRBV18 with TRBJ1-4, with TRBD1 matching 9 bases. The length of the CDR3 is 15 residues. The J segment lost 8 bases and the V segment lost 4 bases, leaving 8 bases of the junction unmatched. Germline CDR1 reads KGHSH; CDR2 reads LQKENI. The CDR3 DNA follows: TGTGCCAGCTCACTCCTACAGGGGGCTGAAGAAAAACTGTTTTTT. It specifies CASSLLQGAEEKLFF. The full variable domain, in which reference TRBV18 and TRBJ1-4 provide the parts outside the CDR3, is NAGVMQNPRHLVRRRGQEARLRCSPMKGHSHVYWYRQLPEEGLKFMVYLQKENIIDESGMPKERFSAEFPKEGPSILRIQQVVRGDSAAYFCASSLLQGAEEKLFFGSGTQLSVL.

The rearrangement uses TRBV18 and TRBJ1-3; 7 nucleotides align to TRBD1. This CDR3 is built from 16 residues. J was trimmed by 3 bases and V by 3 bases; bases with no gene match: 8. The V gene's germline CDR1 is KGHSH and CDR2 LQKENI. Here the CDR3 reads CASSPFTGVNGNTIYF. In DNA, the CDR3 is TGTGCCAGCTCACCCTTCACAGGGGTTAATGGAAACACCATATATTTT.

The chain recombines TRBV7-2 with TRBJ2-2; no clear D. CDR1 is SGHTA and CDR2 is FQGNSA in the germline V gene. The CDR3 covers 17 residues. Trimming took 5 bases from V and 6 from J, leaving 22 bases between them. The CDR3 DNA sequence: TGTGCCAGCAGCCTGGTTGGCTCACCAAGAATGTCCGGGGAGCTGTTTTTT. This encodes CASSLVGSPRMSGELFF.

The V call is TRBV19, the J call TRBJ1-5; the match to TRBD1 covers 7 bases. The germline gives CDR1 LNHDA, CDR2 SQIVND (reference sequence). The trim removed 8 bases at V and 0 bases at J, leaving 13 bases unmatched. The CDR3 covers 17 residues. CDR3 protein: CASVDRATLYSNQPQHF. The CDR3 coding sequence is TGTGCCAGTGTCGACAGGGCTACTTTGTATAGCAATCAGCCCCAGCATTTT.

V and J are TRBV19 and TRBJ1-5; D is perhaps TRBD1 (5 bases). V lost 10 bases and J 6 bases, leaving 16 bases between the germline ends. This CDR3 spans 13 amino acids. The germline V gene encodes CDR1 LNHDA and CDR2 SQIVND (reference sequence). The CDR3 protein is CATSGELGQPQHF. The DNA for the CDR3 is TGTGCCACCTCGGGGGAATTAGGTCAGCCCCAGCATTTT.

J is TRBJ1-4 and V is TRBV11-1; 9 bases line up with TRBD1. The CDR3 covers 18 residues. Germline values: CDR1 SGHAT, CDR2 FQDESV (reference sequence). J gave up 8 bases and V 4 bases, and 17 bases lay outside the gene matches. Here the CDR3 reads CASSSGLGQGSLQEKLFF. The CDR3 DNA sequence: TGTGCCAGCAGCTCGGGATTGGGACAGGGAAGTTTACAAGAAAAACTGTTTTTT.

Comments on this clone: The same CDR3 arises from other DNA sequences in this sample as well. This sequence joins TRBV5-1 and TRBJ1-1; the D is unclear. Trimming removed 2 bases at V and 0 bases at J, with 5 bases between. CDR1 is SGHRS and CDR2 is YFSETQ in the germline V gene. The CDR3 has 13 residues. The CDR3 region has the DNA TGCGCCAGCAGCTTTGGGATGAACACTGAAGCTTTCTTT. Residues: CASSFGMNTEAFF.

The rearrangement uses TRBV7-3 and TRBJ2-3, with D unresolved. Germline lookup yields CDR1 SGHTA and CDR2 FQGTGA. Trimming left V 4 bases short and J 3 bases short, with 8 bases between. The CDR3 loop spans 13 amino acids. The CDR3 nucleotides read TGTGCCAGCAGCTCAGTGAGGACAGATACGCAGTATTTT. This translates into CASSSVRTDTQYF.

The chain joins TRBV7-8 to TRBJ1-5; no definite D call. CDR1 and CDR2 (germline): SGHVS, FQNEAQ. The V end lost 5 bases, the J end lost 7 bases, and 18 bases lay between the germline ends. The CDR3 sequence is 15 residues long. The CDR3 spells CASSSGGVPWQPQHF. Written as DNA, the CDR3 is TGTGCCAGCAGCAGCGGCGGGGTCCCTTGGCAGCCCCAGCATTTT.

As DNA, the CDR3 is TGTGCCACCAGCACTTCGTACGGGACTAGCGGGAGAGGGAGTTTATACGAGCAGTACTTC. Amino acid sequence: CATSTSYGTSGRGSLYEQYF. The chain carries TRBV15 and TRBJ2-7, with 14 bases matching TRBD2. The CDR3 totals 20 residues. Germline trimming cut 4 bases from V and 4 bases from J; bases unmatched to any gene: 18. Per germline, CDR1 LNHNV and CDR2 YYDKDF (reference sequence).

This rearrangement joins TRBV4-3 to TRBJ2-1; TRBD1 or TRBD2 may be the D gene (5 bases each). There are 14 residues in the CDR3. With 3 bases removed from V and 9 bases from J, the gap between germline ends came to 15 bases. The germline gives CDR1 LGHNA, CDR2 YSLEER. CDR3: CASSQGPSGREQFF. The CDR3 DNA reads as TGCGCCAGCAGCCAGGGACCCTCGGGACGTGAGCAGTTCTTC.

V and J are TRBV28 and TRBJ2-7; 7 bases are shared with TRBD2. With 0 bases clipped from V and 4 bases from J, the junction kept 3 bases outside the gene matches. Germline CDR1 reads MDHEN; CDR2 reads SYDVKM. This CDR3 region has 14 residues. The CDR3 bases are TGTGCCAGCAGTTTATGGGGGAGGGCGTACGAGCAGTACTTC. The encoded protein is CASSLWGRAYEQYF.

The CDR3 protein is CASSGGQGGNQPQHF. The CDR3 coding sequence is TGTGCCAGCAGCGGGGGACAGGGCGGCAATCAGCCCCAGCATTTT. This chain joins TRBV7-8 and TRBJ1-5, with 9 bases lining up with TRBD1. V lost 5 bases, J lost 2 bases, and 4 bases stayed unmatched. The CDR3 runs to 15 residues. CDR1 is SGHVS and CDR2 is FQNEAQ in the germline V gene.